This paragraph reports one T cell receptor beta chain. Antigen unknown. This record comes from a study of shared clonotypes between healthy human individuals. At the level of the study: Each donor contributed plates that comprised three CD4 naive, three CD4 memory, two CD8 naive and one CD8 memory.

Trimming removed 7 bases at V and 3 bases at J, with 22 bases between. The CDR3 totals 16 residues. Germline V gene sequence: CDR1 SGHAT, CDR2 FQNNGV. Overall study findings and caveats: Clonotype sharing across donors was expected to vary with sequencing depth. Though the depth was large, rarefaction showed that sorted-subset sequencing was incomplete.

Measured with immunoSEQ multiplex PCR; TCRdb has only the in-frame clones, and not every one. The table lists about 2 million clones, about 95% of them singletons. Selected positively for CCR7 and CD45RO-negative, naive CD8 cells excluded terminally differentiated effector memory CD45RA+ cells. All of the donors resided in Nashville, Tennessee, and each was a Caucasian adult. The rearrangement links TRBV11-2 to TRBJ2-7; the D gene is possibly TRBD2 (5 bases). The source is a man younger than 30 in good health. The specimen was naive CD8+ T cells sorted from blood. This CDR3 reads CASTPLEGIGNYEQYF. DNA of the CDR3: TGTGCCAGCACCCCACTAGAAGGTATAGGGAACTACGAGCAGTACTTC.